The text below deals with one T cell receptor beta chain. This sample is part of a study of blood T cell repertoires in COVID-19. Looking at the study overall: T cells, B-cell-depleted T cells, or PBMCs provided the cDNA or gDNA that served as material.

TCRdb's table, derived via immunoSEQ multiplex PCR, lists solely in-frame clones and lacks some. The sample includes 70,000 or so clones, approximately 80% of them seen just once. The CDR3 loop spans 16 amino acids. V dropped 3 bases and J dropped 1 base, with 12 bases sitting between them. Germline CDR1 KGHSH, CDR2 LQKENI. The sequenced sample consisted of peripheral blood. The receptor was derived from a man aged 45 to 65 with COVID-19, enrolled during active disease. The V and J genes are TRBV18 and TRBJ2-2, with D possibly being TRBD2 (6 bases). The CDR3 DNA follows: TGTGCCAGCTCACCGCTAAGGAGGGGGAACACCGGGGAGCTGTTTTTT. It is translated as CASSPLRRGNTGELFF.